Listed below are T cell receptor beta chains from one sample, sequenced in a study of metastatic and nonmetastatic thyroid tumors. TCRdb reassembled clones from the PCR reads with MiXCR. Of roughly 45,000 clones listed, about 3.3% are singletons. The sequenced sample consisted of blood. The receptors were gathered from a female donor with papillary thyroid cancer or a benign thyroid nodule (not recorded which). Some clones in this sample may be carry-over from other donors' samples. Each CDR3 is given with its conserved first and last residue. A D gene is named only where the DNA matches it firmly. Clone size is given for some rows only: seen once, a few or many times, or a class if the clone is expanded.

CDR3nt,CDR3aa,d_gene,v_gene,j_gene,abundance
TGTGCCAGCAGCGAATTGTCTTCCGAGCAGTACTTC,CASSELSSEQYF,.,TRBV6-1,TRBJ2-7,many
TGTGCCAGCAGTCCCGGGACAGGGGGCGGCTATGGCTACACCTTC,CASSPGTGGGYGYTF,TRBD1,TRBV12-3/TRBV12-4,TRBJ1-2,few
TGTGCCATCAGTGACCCTTTAACTAGCAGCAATGAGCAGTTCTTC,CAISDPLTSSNEQFF,.,TRBV10-3,TRBJ2-1,many
TGTGCCAGCAGCCGTGTTTCTGGGGCCAACGTCCTGACTTTC,CASSRVSGANVLTF,.,TRBV6-2/TRBV6-3,TRBJ2-6,.
TGTGCCAGCAGTGACCGCCGGGGCGGGAGGCGAACCTACGAGCAGTACTTC,CASSDRRGGRRTYEQYF,TRBD2,TRBV6-1,TRBJ2-7,few
TGTGCCAGCAGTACCCGGGACGGCCCAGGAGGGACAGATACGCAGTATTTT,CASSTRDGPGGTDTQYF,.,TRBV28,TRBJ2-3,many
TGTGCCACCAGTGATTTGGGTTCGGGTGGCCTAGAGACCCAGTACTTC,CATSDLGSGGLETQYF,.,TRBV24-1,TRBJ2-5,many
TGTGCCAGCAGTTTGTCCAAAACTAACCGCCCATACGAGCAGTACTTC,CASSLSKTNRPYEQYF,.,TRBV27,TRBJ2-7,many
TGTGCCAGCTCACCACTGGGAAACTCCTACGAGCAGTACTTC,CASSPLGNSYEQYF,.,TRBV18,TRBJ2-7,many
TGTGCCAGCAGTCTGGGCGGGACAGGGAAAGGCTACACCTTC,CASSLGGTGKGYTF,TRBD1,TRBV28,TRBJ1-2,many
TGTGCCAGCAGCCACAGGGGTGGCTACACCTTC,CASSHRGGYTF,TRBD1,TRBV6-1,TRBJ1-2,few
TGCAGTGCTGGTCAGGGGGGGCTGGGGACTGAAGCTTTCTTT,CSAGQGGLGTEAFF,TRBD1,TRBV20-1,TRBJ1-1,many
TGTGCCAGCAGTTACTCGGGGGGGGGCTACGAGCAGTACTTC,CASSYSGGGYEQYF,TRBD2,TRBV6-5,TRBJ2-7,many
TGTGCCACCAGCAGAGATTACGCAGGCACTGAAGCTTTCTTT,CATSRDYAGTEAFF,.,TRBV15,TRBJ1-1,.
TGTGCCAGCAGTCCCCAGGGACAGGAGATGGGCTACACCTTC,CASSPQGQEMGYTF,TRBD1,TRBV28,TRBJ1-2,many
TGTGCCAGCAGCTTAGCAGGGATCGAGACCCAGTACTTC,CASSLAGIETQYF,.,TRBV7-9,TRBJ2-5,many
TGTGCCAGCAGTGACCTCTGGGAGAGCACTGAAGCTTTCTTT,CASSDLWESTEAFF,.,TRBV2,TRBJ1-1,many
TGCGCCAGCAGCTTGGTTGGTGGGGGGCCGGAATCACCCCTCCACTTT,CASSLVGGGPESPLHF,.,TRBV5-1,TRBJ1-6,few
TGTGCCAGCAGCACTAGGACACTACAAGGCTACACCTTC,CASSTRTLQGYTF,.,TRBV7-6,TRBJ1-2,few
TGTGCCAGCAGCCCGCTCCCCGGGGAGGATACGCAGTATTTT,CASSPLPGEDTQYF,.,TRBV7-8,TRBJ2-3,many
TGTGCCAGCACATTGACAGGGGACTCCTACGAGGAGTACTTC,CASTLTGDSYEEYF,TRBD1,TRBV28,TRBJ2-7,.
TGTGCCAGTACAGAGTCCGGGGCAGGGGATGAAAAACTGTTTTTT,CASTESGAGDEKLFF,.,TRBV19,TRBJ1-4,.
TGTGCCAGCAGCGTTGAAGTCACCGGGGAGCTGTTTTTT,CASSVEVTGELFF,.,TRBV9,TRBJ2-2,many
TGTGCCAGCAGTGAACCTGGAAGTCCCTACGAGCAGTACTTC,CASSEPGSPYEQYF,.,TRBV6-1,TRBJ2-7,few
TGTGCCAGCAGTGAAGTAAGGGGGCAGGGAAACACCATATATTTT,CASSEVRGQGNTIYF,TRBD1,TRBV2,TRBJ1-3,.
TGCAGTGCTCCAGACAGGGCCGGCGAGCAGTATTTC,CSAPDRAGEQYF,TRBD1,TRBV20-1,TRBJ2-7,few